The present entry profiles one TCR beta chain with its context. One entry per CDR3 protein results from TCRdb running MiXCR on the 5' RACE reads. The top ten clones hold roughly an eighth of a sample with roughly 560,000 distinct CDR3 sequences, around 20% of them seen once. The data were obtained in a study of T-cell memory formation after mild COVID-19. V was pared by 7 bases and J by 0 bases, with 16 bases between. Per germline, CDR1 LNHDA and CDR2 SQIVND (reference sequence). The CDR3 is 16 residues long. The rearrangement links TRBV19 to TRBJ2-4, with D possibly TRBD2 on 6 matching bases. The TCR was taken from an adult woman who had mild COVID-19 (a few samples of this study predate the infection). Cell type and time point are not known. Sequenced sample: PBMCs or a T cell subset sorted from them (not recorded which). The CDR3 protein is CASTRGQGLAKNIQYF. CDR3 nucleotides: TGTGCCAGTACCAGAGGTCAGGGACTAGCCAAAAACATTCAGTACTTC.